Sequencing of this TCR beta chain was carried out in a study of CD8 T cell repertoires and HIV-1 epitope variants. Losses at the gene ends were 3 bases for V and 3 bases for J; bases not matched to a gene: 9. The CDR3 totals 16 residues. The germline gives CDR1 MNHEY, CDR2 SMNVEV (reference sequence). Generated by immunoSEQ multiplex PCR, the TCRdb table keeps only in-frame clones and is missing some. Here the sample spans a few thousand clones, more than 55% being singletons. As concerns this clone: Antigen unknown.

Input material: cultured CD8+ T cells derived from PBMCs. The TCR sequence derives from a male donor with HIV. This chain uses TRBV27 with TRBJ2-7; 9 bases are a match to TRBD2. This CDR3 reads CASSFGSGGGGYEQYF. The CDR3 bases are TGTGCCAGCAGTTTTGGTAGCGGGGGCGGGGGCTACGAGCAGTACTTC.